This T cell receptor beta chain emerged from a study of T cells expressing NK-cell markers. Overall study context: TCR beta repertoires came from sorted CD3+CD56+NKG2C+, CD3+CD56+NKG2C- and CD3+CD56-NKG2C+ T cells.

With the 5' RACE reads reprocessed, TCRdb shows one record per CDR3 protein and no DNA. This sample's clone table lists about 550,000 distinct CDR3 sequences. Germline loops: CDR1 SEHNR, CDR2 FQNEAQ (reference sequence). This CDR3 comprises 15 residues. Sample: blood T cells: a sorted CD56 or NKG2C T cell subset, CD4+ or CD8+ T cells, or bulk PBMC T cells (not recorded which). This TCR derives from a man between 18 and 35 years old in good health. The rearrangement uses TRBV7-9 and TRBJ1-6. CDR3 in amino acids: CASSLSGGVGSPLHF.